This T cell receptor (beta chain) is drawn from a study of OX40 agonist ivuxolimab in advanced cancers. With regard to this clone: The antigen is unknown.

Here immunoSEQ multiplex PCR was the method, and the copy in TCRdb shows in-frame clones only, minus some. The sample comprises 100,000 to 130,000 clones, around 93% of which are singletons, and around 0.64% rests with the top ten. Study-wide results and caveats: Partial responders at 0.1-3.0 mg/kg had among the lowest clonal expansion. Low levels of normalized T-cell clonal expansion also appeared in some nonresponders.

This CDR3 is 14 amino acids long. Trimming took 5 bases from V and 1 from J, leaving 12 bases between them. The V gene's germline CDR1 is MNHEY and CDR2 SVGAGI. The sequence was obtained from an adult with an advanced solid tumor such as melanoma, head and neck, liver or kidney cancer. V and J are TRBV6-5 and TRBJ2-7, with D perhaps TRBD2 (5 bases). Sequencing was performed on CD4+ or CD8+ T cells sorted from blood, taken in a trial of the OX40 agonist ivuxolimab. CDR3 amino acids: CASSDPGNSYEQYF. The CDR3 DNA is TGTGCCAGCAGTGACCCGGGAAATTCCTACGAGCAGTACTTC.